Each of the 32 T cell receptor beta chains below was sequenced from the same sample in a study of control samples from healthy donors and cancer patients. The protocol was immunoSEQ multiplex PCR, while the TCRdb copy is restricted to in-frame clones and leaves out a portion. The sample yields 140,000 or so clones, around 90% seen once. Sequenced input: blood. Every receptor here comes from a man aged 30 to 39 in good health.

Note on this clone: Other DNA variants within this sample encode the same CDR3. DNA of the CDR3: TGTGCCAGCAGCTTAGTGGATGAGCAGTTCTTC. This sequence encodes CASSLVDEQFF. The chain is built from TRBV11-2 and TRBJ2-1; D gene uncertain. Germline CDR1 SGHAT, CDR2 FQNNGV. The CDR3 length is 11 residues. The ends were cut back, 1 base at V and 8 bases at J, with 3 bases in the middle.

The V gene is TRBV9, the J gene TRBJ2-3; tentatively, D is TRBD1 (8 bases). Germline lookup yields CDR1 SGDLS and CDR2 YYNGEE. The CDR3 length is 14 residues. V was shortened by 3 bases and J by 4 bases, with 12 bases between the two germline ends. The CDR3 reads CASSDRGGSDTQYF. In DNA, the CDR3 is TGTGCCAGCAGCGACAGGGGGGGTTCAGATACGCAGTATTTT. Combining the CDR3 with reference TRBV9 and TRBJ2-3 gives the whole variable domain DSGVTQTPKHLITATGQRVTLRCSPRSGDLSVYWYQQSLDQGLQFLIQYYNGEERAKGNILERFSAQQFPDLHSELNLSSLELGDSALYFCASSDRGGSDTQYFGPGTRLTVL.

The V call is TRBV4-3, the J call TRBJ2-7; D is unresolved. Trimming took off 0 bases at V and 7 bases at J, with 13 bases between the two ends. This CDR3 comprises 14 residues. Germline V gene sequence: CDR1 LGHNA, CDR2 YSLEER. The CDR3 is CASSQDPLAPEQYF. The CDR3 DNA sequence: TGCGCCAGCAGCCAAGATCCCCTGGCCCCGGAGCAGTACTTC.

J is TRBJ1-4 and V is TRBV15; 8 bases are shared with TRBD1. V lost 5 bases and J lost 4; bases outside the gene matches: 9. The CDR3 runs 16 residues. Germline V CDR1 and CDR2: LNHNV, YYDKDF (reference sequence). CDR3: CATSPLGDRLNEKLFF. CDR3 nucleotides: TGTGCCACCAGCCCTCTCGGGGACAGGCTTAATGAAAAACTGTTTTTT.

The V call is TRBV5-1, the J call TRBJ2-5, with 7 positions matching TRBD2. This CDR3 has 19 amino acids. V lost 1 base and J lost 3; bases outside the gene matches: 18. Germline CDR1 is SGHRS and CDR2 is YFSETQ. CDR3 DNA sequence: TGCGCCAGCAGCTTGACTGGACCGCGTGGGGGGAGGGTGGAAGAGACCCAGTACTTC. Translating it yields CASSLTGPRGGRVEETQYF.

CDR3 residues: CASSLVPPSSDYSTIYF. DNA of the CDR3: TGTGCCAGCAGCTTAGTTCCCCCCAGCTCCGATTATAGCACCATATATTTT. This sequence joins TRBV7-6 and TRBJ1-3, with D hard to call. This CDR3 is built from 17 residues. Germline CDR1 and CDR2: SGHVS and FNYEAQ. Trimming took 1 base from V and 9 from J, leaving 22 bases between them.

The chain couples TRBV11-2 to TRBJ2-3, with TRBD1 matching 7 bases. CDR3 length: 15 residues. Germline V lookup: CDR1 SGHAT, CDR2 FQNNGV. V dropped 3 bases and J dropped 5; count of bases not matched to a gene: 8. CDR3 in amino acids: CASSLNRGFRDTQYF. The CDR3 DNA reads as TGTGCCAGCAGCTTGAACAGGGGATTTCGAGATACGCAGTATTTT. The whole variable domain, filled in from reference TRBV11-2 and TRBJ2-3, reads EAGVAQSPRYKIIEKRQSVAFWCNPISGHATLYWYQQILGQGPKLLIQFQNNGVVDDSQLPKDRFSAERLKGVDSTLKIQPAKLEDSAVYLCASSLNRGFRDTQYFGPGTRLTVL.

The J gene is TRBJ2-7, the V gene TRBV28; D is perhaps TRBD2 (5 bases). In germline, CDR1 is MDHEN, CDR2 SYDVKM. V was pared by 1 base and J by 6 bases, with 10 bases between. The CDR3 spans 13 residues. CDR3 nucleotide sequence: TGTGCCAGCAGTTTATCGAGGAGGTCCGAGCAGTACTTC. This gives the protein CASSLSRRSEQYF.

This sequence joins TRBV5-5 and TRBJ2-7; tentatively, D is TRBD1 (5 bases). Germline CDR1 is SGHKS and CDR2 is YYEKEE (reference sequence). This CDR3 has 14 amino acids. With 3 bases removed from V and 3 bases from J, the gap between germline ends came to 13 bases. The CDR3 loop is CASSSGPGNYEQYF. In DNA form, the CDR3 reads TGTGCCAGCAGCTCAGGGCCCGGCAACTACGAGCAGTACTTC.

In nucleotides, the CDR3 is TGCGCCAGCAGCCAAGCGACCGGGACTTACTACGAGCAGTACTTC. This gives the protein CASSQATGTYYEQYF. This chain links TRBV4-3 with TRBJ2-7; a possible D gene is TRBD2 (6 bases). There are 15 residues in the CDR3. CDR1 LGHNA and CDR2 YSLEER come from the germline V gene. With 1 base removed from V and 3 bases from J, the gap between germline ends came to 13 bases.

J is TRBJ2-3 and V is TRBV4-1; 7 bases are a match to TRBD2. The CDR3 has 16 residues. V lost 0 bases to trimming and J lost 1 base; unmatched junction nucleotides: 4. Germline CDR1 MGHRA, CDR2 YSYEKL. The CDR3 DNA reads as TGCGCCAGCAGCCAAGATGGGCTAGCGGGCACAGATACGCAGTATTTT. Its protein is CASSQDGLAGTDTQYF.

This clone was detected only a few times. The chain recombines TRBV19 with TRBJ2-3; 7 bases fit TRBD1. In germline, CDR1 is LNHDA, CDR2 SQIVND (reference sequence). CDR3 length equals 14 residues. The J segment lost 1 base and the V segment lost 8 bases, leaving 6 bases of the junction unmatched. The CDR3, as DNA: TGTGCCAGTTGTTCCGGACAGGGCACAGATACGCAGTATTTT. This translates into CASCSGQGTDTQYF.

The chain joins TRBV9 to TRBJ1-2; D is possibly TRBD1 (6 bases). Trimming stripped 6 bases from V and 4 bases from J, with 13 bases between. The CDR3 has 13 amino acids. Germline CDR1 SGDLS, CDR2 YYNGEE. Written as DNA, the CDR3 is TGTGCCAGCAATCGGGACAACTCCTATGGCTACACCTTC. Protein: CASNRDNSYGYTF.

The chain is built from TRBV4-3 and TRBJ1-3; D is uncertain. Germline lookup yields CDR1 LGHNA and CDR2 YSLEER. With 2 bases removed from V and 7 bases from J, the gap between germline ends came to 15 bases. The CDR3 loop spans 15 amino acids. The DNA for the CDR3 is TGCGCCAGCAGCCAATTGGGCGGAGGCCGCAACACCATATATTTT. Protein: CASSQLGGGRNTIYF.

The J gene is TRBJ1-2, the V gene TRBV4-3; weak D call: TRBD1 (6 bases). Germline CDR1 is LGHNA and CDR2 is YSLEER. Trimming took 0 bases from V and 13 from J, leaving 12 bases between them. The CDR3 has 12 amino acids. CDR3 in amino acids: CASSQDKGVVTF. The CDR3 DNA is TGCGCCAGCAGCCAAGATAAGGGGGTAGTCACCTTC.

The chain carries TRBV7-3 and TRBJ2-1, with D possibly TRBD2 on 6 matching bases. The V and J ends lost 5 bases and 0 bases respectively, with 17 bases between them. Germline CDR1 reads SGHTA; CDR2 reads FQGTGA. CDR3 length: 17 amino acids. The CDR3, as DNA: TGTGCCAGCAGCCAGGACTACTCAACTCTCTCCTACAATGAGCAGTTCTTC. Translating gives CASSQDYSTLSYNEQFF.

The chain is built from TRBV7-3 and TRBJ2-3, with 7 bases lining up with TRBD1. This CDR3 comprises 13 residues. Germline V gene data show CDR1 as SGHTA and CDR2 as FQGTGA. Germline trimming cut 5 bases from V and 3 bases from J; bases unmatched to any gene: 2. In DNA, the CDR3 is TGTGCCAGCAGCCCACAGGGGACAGATACGCAGTATTTT. It specifies CASSPQGTDTQYF.

The rearrangement uses TRBV7-2 and TRBJ2-1, with D possibly being TRBD2 (6 bases). The CDR3 length is 15 residues. The germline CDR1 and CDR2 sequences are SGHTA and FQGNSA. V was cut by 4 bases and J by 0 bases, with 10 bases left in between. CDR3 sequence: CASSSLTSSYNEQFF. The CDR3 bases are TGTGCCAGCAGCTCCCTGACTAGCTCCTACAATGAGCAGTTCTTC.

The gene calls are TRBV5-4 and TRBJ1-2; D is uncertain. V lost 3 bases and J lost 2, with 14 bases in between. The CDR3 loop spans 15 amino acids. Germline CDR1 SGHNT, CDR2 YYREEE (reference sequence). For the CDR3, the DNA is TGTGCCAGCAGCTATGGCGGGATATCCAACTATGGCTACACCTTC. Its translation is CASSYGGISNYGYTF.

This clone was seen once. The genes are TRBV3-1 (or the pseudogene TRBV3-2) and TRBJ2-5; 13 bases line up with TRBD2. Germline assignment: CDR1 LGHDT and CDR2 YNNKEL (reference sequence). Germline trimming cut 6 bases from V and 2 bases from J; bases unmatched to any gene: 6. The CDR3 loop spans 16 amino acids. CDR3 sequence: CASSPRLAGGQETQYF. In DNA, the CDR3 is TGTGCCAGCAGTCCAAGACTAGCGGGGGGACAAGAGACCCAGTACTTC.

This clone was recorded a few times. The chain links TRBV9 to TRBJ1-4, with D possibly being TRBD1 (6 bases). V lost 4 bases, J lost 3 bases, and 13 bases lay in between. CDR3 length: 15 residues. In germline, CDR1 is SGDLS, CDR2 YYNGEE. The DNA of the CDR3 is TGTGCCAGCAGCATCGGACAGCGATCTAATGAAAAACTGTTTTTT. Its protein is CASSIGQRSNEKLFF. Variable domain in full (rest from reference TRBV9 and TRBJ1-4): DSGVTQTPKHLITATGQRVTLRCSPRSGDLSVYWYQQSLDQGLQFLIQYYNGEERAKGNILERFSAQQFPDLHSELNLSSLELGDSALYFCASSIGQRSNEKLFFGSGTQLSVL.

The J gene is TRBJ1-1, the V gene TRBV19; TRBD1 agrees at 8 bases. With V trimmed by 6 bases and J by 1 base, 1 base remained unmatched. The CDR3 covers 13 residues. Germline loops: CDR1 LNHDA, CDR2 SQIVND (reference sequence). The CDR3 here is CASRGQGNTEAFF. CDR3 coding DNA: TGTGCCAGTAGAGGACAGGGGAACACTGAAGCTTTCTTT.

In nucleotides, the CDR3 is TGTGCCACCAGTGAGACTAGCGGGAGGGCCGATGAGCAGTTCTTC. This gives the protein CATSETSGRADEQFF. The V gene is TRBV24-1, the J gene TRBJ2-1; the match to TRBD2 covers 14 bases. CDR3 size: 15 residues. J gave up 8 bases and V 4 bases, and 3 bases lay outside the gene matches. Germline values: CDR1 KGHDR, CDR2 SFDVKD.

V gene TRBV19 combines with J gene TRBJ1-1; TRBD1 aligns across 9 bases. V was clipped by 3 bases and J by 4 bases; unmatched bases: 3. This CDR3 has 14 residues. CDR1 LNHDA and CDR2 SQIVND come from the germline V gene (reference sequence). The CDR3 is CASSMDRGGTEAFF. The CDR3 nucleotides read TGTGCCAGTAGTATGGACAGGGGAGGCACTGAAGCTTTCTTT.

This clone was found once. The chain carries TRBV12-3 or TRBV12-4 and TRBJ2-7; no reliable D call. With 4 bases removed from V and 2 bases from J, the gap between germline ends came to 6 bases. The CDR3 has 12 amino acids. CDR3 sequence: CASSWQAYEQYF. The CDR3 DNA is TGTGCCAGCAGTTGGCAGGCCTACGAGCAGTACTTC.

This chain links TRBV18 with TRBJ1-3; D unresolved. CDR1 is KGHSH, CDR2 LQKENI, per germline. CDR3 size: 16 residues. Trimming pared 4 bases from V and 1 base from J, leaving 14 bases between. The CDR3: CASSLIPGQSGNTIYF. Here the CDR3 DNA reads TGTGCCAGCTCACTCATCCCCGGGCAGTCTGGAAACACCATATATTTT. Together with reference TRBV18 and TRBJ1-3, the CDR3 gives the full variable domain: NAGVMQNPRHLVRRRGQEARLRCSPMKGHSHVYWYRQLPEEGLKFMVYLQKENIIDESGMPKERFSAEFPKEGPSILRIQQVVRGDSAAYFCASSLIPGQSGNTIYFGEGSWLTVV.

The genes are TRBV21-1 and TRBJ2-7; the D segment call TRBD2 is taken from the table without a DNA check. TRBV21-1 is given as a pseudogene. This CDR3 has 18 amino acids. This CDR3 reads CASSKALAGANTTYEQYF. CDR3 sequence (DNA): TGTGCCAGCAGCAAAGCGCTAGCGGGAGCCAATACAACCTACGAGCAGTACTTC.

This clone has more than one count but fewer than ten. The chain uses TRBV4-2 and TRBJ2-3; TRBD2 matches 8 bases. The V segment lost 0 bases and the J segment 6 bases; nucleotides outside the gene matches: 8. Germline V gives CDR1 LGHNA, CDR2 YNFKEQ. The CDR3 totals 16 residues. The CDR3 spells CASSQEASGSPDTQYF. The CDR3 DNA reads as TGTGCCAGCAGCCAAGAGGCCAGCGGGAGTCCCGATACGCAGTATTTT.

This clone has only one observation. The chain recombines TRBV6-6 with TRBJ1-2; TRBD1 matches 8 bases. Germline-derived CDR1 and CDR2 are MNHNY and SVGAGI (reference sequence). Germline trimming cut 2 bases from V and 4 bases from J; bases unmatched to any gene: 9. The CDR3 covers 16 residues. CDR3 sequence (DNA): TGTGCCAGCAGTTACCTAGCTGGGGACAGGCGCTATGGCTACACCTTC. It codes for CASSYLAGDRRYGYTF.

The chain links TRBV7-3 to TRBJ1-2; TRBD1 matches at 7 bases. CDR3 size: 14 residues. Trimming cost V 8 bases and J 4 bases; bases outside gene matches: 10. Per the germline V gene, CDR1 is SGHTA and CDR2 is FQGTGA. CDR3 amino acids: CASSPGGQTYGYTF. CDR3 bases: TGTGCCAGCTCCCCTGGGGGACAGACCTATGGCTACACCTTC.

CDR3 bases: TGTGCCAGCAGCTTAATAGGGATCCTGCGAGATACGCAGTATTTT. This gives the protein CASSLIGILRDTQYF. The chain links TRBV11-3 to TRBJ2-3; D remains ambiguous. The CDR3 extends over 15 amino acids. Trimming pared 2 bases from V and 5 bases from J, leaving 14 bases between. CDR1 and CDR2 (germline): SGHNT, YENEEA.

This sequence joins TRBV6-2 or TRBV6-3 and TRBJ1-2; D remains ambiguous. This CDR3 comprises 12 residues. Germline-derived CDR1 and CDR2 are MNHEY and SVGEGT. The ends were cut back, 2 bases at V and 6 bases at J, with 7 bases in the middle. The CDR3 is CASSYPTDGYTF. CDR3 bases: TGTGCCAGCAGTTACCCGACTGATGGCTACACCTTC.